These T cell receptor beta chains were read from a single sample in a study of beta chain features in type 1 diabetes. Assay used: immunoSEQ multiplex PCR; TCRdb lists only in-frame clones, some missing. The repertoire has roughly 330,000 clones, 11% of them found once; the top ten carry approximately 0.016%. Specimen: naive CD4+ T cells from blood. These receptors were collected from a woman aged 30 to 39 in good health. CDR3s include the opening cysteine and the closing phenylalanine or tryptophan. Each record gives: J gene, D gene, V gene, clone size, CDR3 DNA, CDR3 protein. A D gene is named only where the DNA matches it firmly. The listing skips clone size in some rows; elsewhere it reads once, few, many or a size class.

j_call: TRBJ2-5
d_call: -
v_call: TRBV28
clone_size: -
cdr3_nt: TGTGCCAGCTTAGGGGTCGTCGAGACCCAGTACTTC
cdr3_aa: CASLGVVETQYF

j_call: TRBJ2-2
d_call: -
v_call: TRBV30
clone_size: few
cdr3_nt: TGTGCCTGGAGGCGCCCGGGCACCGGGGAGCTGTTTTTT
cdr3_aa: CAWRRPGTGELFF

j_call: TRBJ2-3
d_call: -
v_call: TRBV30
clone_size: -
cdr3_nt: TGTGCCTGGAGTGTAGGAGGCCTCCTGGGAGATACGCAGTATTTT
cdr3_aa: CAWSVGGLLGDTQYF

j_call: TRBJ2-1
d_call: TRBD2
v_call: TRBV25-1
clone_size: few
cdr3_nt: TGTGCCAGTGGTCTAGCGGGAGGGCGAAATGAGCAGTTCTTC
cdr3_aa: CASGLAGGRNEQFF

j_call: TRBJ1-1
d_call: TRBD1
v_call: TRBV7-3
clone_size: -
cdr3_nt: TGTGCCAGCAGCTTAGTACAGGGGCACACTGAAGCTTTCTTT
cdr3_aa: CASSLVQGHTEAFF

j_call: TRBJ1-5
d_call: -
v_call: TRBV9
clone_size: -
cdr3_nt: TGTGCCAGCGGAATGGGGGACACCCATAGCAATCAGCCCCAGCATTTT
cdr3_aa: CASGMGDTHSNQPQHF

j_call: TRBJ1-2
d_call: -
v_call: TRBV7-9
clone_size: -
cdr3_nt: TGTGCCAGCGGGCGAAAGCTACCGGGGGTGGCTAACTATGGCTACACCTTC
cdr3_aa: CASGRKLPGVANYGYTF

j_call: TRBJ1-4
d_call: -
v_call: TRBV9
clone_size: few
cdr3_nt: TGTGCCAGCAGCGTACAACCAACCCGGACTCCTAGAAAACTGTTTTTT
cdr3_aa: CASSVQPTRTPRKLFF

j_call: TRBJ1-1
d_call: -
v_call: TRBV9
clone_size: few
cdr3_nt: TGTGCCAGCAGCGTGAACAGGGACACTGAAGCTTTCTTT
cdr3_aa: CASSVNRDTEAFF

j_call: TRBJ1-1
d_call: TRBD1
v_call: TRBV6-5
clone_size: few
cdr3_nt: TGTGCCAGCAGTCACAGGGGGCCAGGAACTGAAGCTTTCTTT
cdr3_aa: CASSHRGPGTEAFF

j_call: TRBJ2-3
d_call: -
v_call: TRBV10-3
clone_size: few
cdr3_nt: TGTGCCATCAGTGAGTCAACTAGTCTGGATACGCAGTATTTT
cdr3_aa: CAISESTSLDTQYF

j_call: TRBJ1-1
d_call: TRBD1
v_call: TRBV11-2
clone_size: -
cdr3_nt: TGTGCCAGCAGCCCAGGGACAGGGGTCCCCTCTGAAGCTTTCTTT
cdr3_aa: CASSPGTGVPSEAFF

j_call: TRBJ2-4
d_call: TRBD1
v_call: TRBV28
clone_size: few
cdr3_nt: TGTGCCAGCAGGGGACAGAGACTAGCCAAAAACATTCAGTACTTC
cdr3_aa: CASRGQRLAKNIQYF

j_call: TRBJ2-2
d_call: TRBD1
v_call: TRBV10-3
clone_size: few
cdr3_nt: TGTGCCATCAGCGGGACAGCCACCGGGGAGCTGTTTTTT
cdr3_aa: CAISGTATGELFF

j_call: TRBJ2-1
d_call: TRBD2
v_call: TRBV10-3
clone_size: -
cdr3_nt: TGTGCCATCACTAGCGGGTATGACAATGAGCAGTTCTTC
cdr3_aa: CAITSGYDNEQFF

j_call: TRBJ2-1
d_call: TRBD1
v_call: TRBV27
clone_size: few
cdr3_nt: TGTGCCAGCAGCAACCGGGACAGCCCGTACAATGAGCAGTTCTTC
cdr3_aa: CASSNRDSPYNEQFF

j_call: TRBJ2-2
d_call: -
v_call: TRBV29-1
clone_size: few
cdr3_nt: TGCAGCGTCACACAGGGGAACACCGGGGAGCTGTTTTTT
cdr3_aa: CSVTQGNTGELFF

j_call: TRBJ1-1
d_call: -
v_call: TRBV29-1
clone_size: few
cdr3_nt: TGCAGCGCCGCCGACATCGGTTCCACTGAAGCTTTCTTT
cdr3_aa: CSAADIGSTEAFF

j_call: TRBJ1-1
d_call: TRBD1
v_call: TRBV29-1
clone_size: -
cdr3_nt: TGCAGCGTAGTAACTACAGGGGGCAACACTGAAGCTTTCTTT
cdr3_aa: CSVVTTGGNTEAFF

j_call: TRBJ2-3
d_call: TRBD2
v_call: TRBV14
clone_size: few
cdr3_nt: TGTGCCAGCAGCCAAGATTTCGCTAGCGGGACTAACACAGATACGCAGTATTTT
cdr3_aa: CASSQDFASGTNTDTQYF

j_call: TRBJ2-5
d_call: TRBD1
v_call: TRBV4-2
clone_size: -
cdr3_nt: TGTGCCAGCAGCCCGGACAGGCAAGAGACCCAGTACTTC
cdr3_aa: CASSPDRQETQYF

j_call: TRBJ2-2
d_call: TRBD2
v_call: TRBV18
clone_size: few
cdr3_nt: TGTGCCAGCTCTCGCGGGGGAGACACCGGGGAGCTGTTTTTT
cdr3_aa: CASSRGGDTGELFF

j_call: TRBJ2-5
d_call: -
v_call: TRBV2
clone_size: few
cdr3_nt: TGTGCCAGCAGGGTTATCGGAGGGAGAGTACAAGAGACCCAGTACTTC
cdr3_aa: CASRVIGGRVQETQYF

j_call: TRBJ2-1
d_call: -
v_call: TRBV18
clone_size: -
cdr3_nt: TGTGCCAGCTCACGTTCGAGCCCGGACAGTTTTTACAATGAGCAGTTCTTC
cdr3_aa: CASSRSSPDSFYNEQFF

j_call: TRBJ2-7
d_call: TRBD1
v_call: TRBV5-6
clone_size: few
cdr3_nt: TGTGCCAGCAGCCCTTGGGACAGGGTGTTCAACGAGCAGTACTTC
cdr3_aa: CASSPWDRVFNEQYF

j_call: TRBJ2-3
d_call: TRBD2
v_call: TRBV7-8
clone_size: few
cdr3_nt: TGTGCCAGCAGCTTTCTAGCGGGGAGTGGTACGCAGTATTTT
cdr3_aa: CASSFLAGSGTQYF

j_call: TRBJ2-3
d_call: -
v_call: TRBV27
clone_size: -
cdr3_nt: TGTGCCAGCAGTCTAGTATGGACAGATACGCAGTATTTT
cdr3_aa: CASSLVWTDTQYF

j_call: TRBJ1-2
d_call: -
v_call: TRBV10-3
clone_size: few
cdr3_nt: TGTGCCACGCGGACCGGGCAAGGGGATGGCTACACCTTC
cdr3_aa: CATRTGQGDGYTF

j_call: TRBJ1-2
d_call: -
v_call: TRBV2
clone_size: few
cdr3_nt: TGTGCCAGCAGTGAGGGACAATTCTATGGCTACACCTTC
cdr3_aa: CASSEGQFYGYTF

j_call: TRBJ2-3
d_call: TRBD2
v_call: TRBV7-9
clone_size: -
cdr3_nt: TGTGCCACCAGCGGGAGGGAAACAGATACGCAGTATTTT
cdr3_aa: CATSGRETDTQYF

j_call: TRBJ2-3
d_call: -
v_call: TRBV4-3
clone_size: -
cdr3_nt: TGCGCCAGCAGCCTCTCGGGACATCGATTCACAGATACGCAGTATTTT
cdr3_aa: CASSLSGHRFTDTQYF

j_call: TRBJ2-3
d_call: -
v_call: TRBV7-6
clone_size: -
cdr3_nt: TGTGCCAGCAGCTTAGGTGCTAGCGTTAATACGCAGTATTTT
cdr3_aa: CASSLGASVNTQYF

j_call: TRBJ2-1
d_call: -
v_call: TRBV19
clone_size: -
cdr3_nt: TGTGCCAGTAGTACCGGACTCAAGACACAATTCAATGAGCAGTTCTTC
cdr3_aa: CASSTGLKTQFNEQFF

j_call: TRBJ2-5
d_call: TRBD2
v_call: TRBV28
clone_size: -
cdr3_nt: TGTGCCAGCAGTTTAAGGGCTAGCGGGGTAGAGACCCAGTACTTC
cdr3_aa: CASSLRASGVETQYF

j_call: TRBJ1-5
d_call: -
v_call: TRBV28
clone_size: few
cdr3_nt: TGTGCCAGCAGTTCAGCCTCCGGGCAGCCCCAGCATTTT
cdr3_aa: CASSSASGQPQHF

j_call: TRBJ2-5
d_call: -
v_call: TRBV18
clone_size: few
cdr3_nt: TGTGCCAGCTCACTCAACAATGAAGAGACCCAGTACTTC
cdr3_aa: CASSLNNEETQYF

j_call: TRBJ1-1
d_call: TRBD1
v_call: TRBV30
clone_size: -
cdr3_nt: TGTGCCTGGAGTTCGTGGGACAGGGACACTGAAGCTTTCTTT
cdr3_aa: CAWSSWDRDTEAFF

j_call: TRBJ2-6
d_call: TRBD2
v_call: TRBV5-1
clone_size: -
cdr3_nt: TGCGCCAGCAGCTTAGAGAGACAGGGGAGACTAGCGGGAGTTTCCGGGGCCAACGTCCTGACTTTC
cdr3_aa: CASSLERQGRLAGVSGANVLTF

j_call: TRBJ2-7
d_call: -
v_call: TRBV20-1
clone_size: few
cdr3_nt: TGCAGCCCCGCCTCCCCCGATCTTCAGCGTTTC
cdr3_aa: CSPASPDLQRF

j_call: TRBJ1-3
d_call: -
v_call: TRBV2
clone_size: -
cdr3_nt: TGTGCCAGTTTCGTCGGAAACACCATATATTTT
cdr3_aa: CASFVGNTIYF

j_call: TRBJ2-5
d_call: TRBD2
v_call: TRBV29-1
clone_size: -
cdr3_nt: TGCAGCCTGGGACTAGCGGAAGAGACCCAGTACTTC
cdr3_aa: CSLGLAEETQYF

j_call: TRBJ2-2
d_call: -
v_call: TRBV5-1
clone_size: -
cdr3_nt: TGCGCCAGCAGCTTGGGCGGAGAGACCGGGGAGCTGTTTTTT
cdr3_aa: CASSLGGETGELFF

j_call: TRBJ2-7
d_call: -
v_call: TRBV11-3
clone_size: -
cdr3_nt: TGTGCCAGCAGCCCGGGGGACAGCCCTGGGACCTACGAGCAGTACTTC
cdr3_aa: CASSPGDSPGTYEQYF

j_call: TRBJ2-2
d_call: TRBD2
v_call: TRBV7-3
clone_size: few
cdr3_nt: TGTGCCAGCAGCTTACTGCTAGCGGGAGAGACCGGGGAGCTGTTTTTT
cdr3_aa: CASSLLLAGETGELFF

j_call: TRBJ2-1
d_call: TRBD1
v_call: TRBV7-2
clone_size: -
cdr3_nt: TGTGCCAGCAGCTTACGGGACAGACCCAATGAGCAGTTCTTC
cdr3_aa: CASSLRDRPNEQFF

j_call: TRBJ2-7
d_call: -
v_call: TRBV9
clone_size: few
cdr3_nt: TGTGCCAGCAGCGTAGTGGGGAGCTCCTACGAGCAGTACTTC
cdr3_aa: CASSVVGSSYEQYF

j_call: TRBJ2-1
d_call: TRBD2
v_call: TRBV29-1
clone_size: -
cdr3_nt: TGCAGCGTTAAAACGAGCGGGAGAGTCTACAATGAGCAGTTCTTC
cdr3_aa: CSVKTSGRVYNEQFF

j_call: TRBJ1-5
d_call: -
v_call: TRBV5-5
clone_size: few
cdr3_nt: TGTGCCAGCAGTCCGCGGGGGCGGGGAGTCAATCAGCCCCAGCATTTT
cdr3_aa: CASSPRGRGVNQPQHF

j_call: TRBJ2-3
d_call: TRBD2
v_call: TRBV28
clone_size: -
cdr3_nt: TGTGCCAGCAGTCTGGGACTAGCGGTCCGGGATACGCAGTATTTT
cdr3_aa: CASSLGLAVRDTQYF

j_call: TRBJ1-3
d_call: -
v_call: TRBV29-1
clone_size: -
cdr3_nt: TGCAGCGTTGAAGCAGTTCCCTCTGGAAACACCATATATTTT
cdr3_aa: CSVEAVPSGNTIYF

j_call: TRBJ2-7
d_call: -
v_call: TRBV28
clone_size: -
cdr3_nt: TGTGCCAGCAGTTTAGCCAGCGGAACAATCTACGAGCAGTACTTC
cdr3_aa: CASSLASGTIYEQYF

j_call: TRBJ1-4
d_call: TRBD1
v_call: TRBV2
clone_size: few
cdr3_nt: TGTGCCAGCAGTTCGGACAGGGGGCCTGAAAAACTGTTTTTT
cdr3_aa: CASSSDRGPEKLFF

j_call: TRBJ2-7
d_call: TRBD2
v_call: TRBV15
clone_size: few
cdr3_nt: TGTGCCACCAGCAGAGATTTGGCTAGCGGGAGCCAGTCCTACGAGCAGTACTTC
cdr3_aa: CATSRDLASGSQSYEQYF

j_call: TRBJ2-3
d_call: -
v_call: TRBV11-1
clone_size: -
cdr3_nt: TGTGCCAGCAGCTTAGACGGCGGGCCCACAGATACGCAGTATTTT
cdr3_aa: CASSLDGGPTDTQYF

j_call: TRBJ1-2
d_call: -
v_call: TRBV4-2
clone_size: few
cdr3_nt: TGTGCCAGCAGCCAAGAACAGGGTGCGAACTATGGCTACACCTTC
cdr3_aa: CASSQEQGANYGYTF